The clone carrying this TCR beta chain showed up just once. Its antigen remains unidentified. Clones were read by immunoSEQ multiplex PCR, and TCRdb kept only the in-frame ones, dropping some. Of tens of thousands of clones in the sample, approximately 86% were seen once. This record belongs to a study of PD-L1 blockade in urothelial cancer. Study-level information: About 85% of the roughly 30 patients were males with bladder-origin urothelial cancer. Analysis of blood occurred 3 weeks (second dose) and 6 weeks after treatment start.

This sample's time point: pretreatment peripheral blood. CDR3 length: 16 residues. J was trimmed by 8 bases and V by 2 bases; bases with no gene match: 10. In germline, CDR1 is SGHAT, CDR2 FQNNGV. Findings and caveats of the study: Tumor-associated TCR clones expanded more in blood at 3 weeks in patients with durable benefit.

The receptor's source is a man aged 40-49 years with urothelial cancer. The chain has TRBV11-2 and TRBJ2-1; 9 bases agree with TRBD2. The source was PBMCs, collected around atezolizumab (anti-PD-L1) treatment. CDR3 in amino acids: CASSLIGAGGVDEQFF. The CDR3 DNA reads as TGTGCCAGCAGCTTAATTGGTGCGGGAGGGGTAGATGAGCAGTTCTTC.